Each of the 27 T cell receptor beta chains below was sequenced from the same sample in a study of T cell repertoires in cytomegalovirus infection. Each CDR3 protein is one row after TCRdb ran MiXCR on the reads. This sample yields a few hundred thousand distinct CDR3 sequences, of which over 15% are seen a single time; roughly 45% belongs to the top ten. Material for sequencing was CD8+ T cells from PBMCs. Source of these receptors: a human donor in good health (CMV status not recorded). Some clones in this sample may be carry-over from other donors' samples.

This clonotype occurred a few times. One junction end does not reproduce the germline sequence, and a read error may be involved. The chain recombines TRBV6-1 with TRBJ1-1; 12 bases match TRBD1. In germline, CDR1 is MNHNS, CDR2 SASEGT. This CDR3 contains 15 residues. Here the CDR3 DNA reads TGTGCCAGCAGTCCGCTCCGGGACAGGGGGCCTGAGGCTTTCTTT. Encoded protein: CASSPLRDRGPEAFF.

This clonotype was seen at least ten times. The chain combines TRBV6-2 or TRBV6-3 with TRBJ2-2, with D unclear. Deletions cut 3 bases from V and 9 bases from J, with 14 bases between. Germline V gene data show CDR1 as MNHEY and CDR2 as SVGEGT. This CDR3 contains 14 residues. CDR3 amino acids: CASSYEVVEWELFF. The DNA for the CDR3 is TGTGCCAGCAGTTATGAGGTCGTGGAGTGGGAGCTGTTTTTT.

This clonotype was detected many times. The J gene is TRBJ2-5, the V gene TRBV7-2; 9 nucleotides match TRBD1. Germline V gene sequence: CDR1 SGHTA, CDR2 FQGNSA. Trimming took 5 bases from V and 3 from J; bases not matched to a gene: 16. The CDR3 runs 18 residues. CDR3 protein: CASSVRTGAYNLEETQYF. CDR3 sequence (DNA): TGTGCCAGCAGCGTTAGGACAGGGGCCTACAATCTTGAAGAGACCCAGTACTTC.

This clonotype was seen a few times. The chain recombines TRBV4-1 with TRBJ2-7; D gene unclear. The CDR3 extends over 16 amino acids. Trimming pared 4 bases from V and 4 bases from J, leaving 20 bases between. Germline CDR1 reads MGHRA; CDR2 reads YSYEKL. This chain's CDR3 is CASSLTRGTDYYEQYF. The CDR3 bases are TGCGCCAGCAGCCTAACCAGAGGAACGGATTATTACGAGCAGTACTTC.

This clonotype was seen a few times. Here the CDR3 reads CASSYFPSPLGTGPGANVLTF. CDR3 nucleotide sequence: TGTGCCAGCAGTTACTTCCCTAGCCCGTTAGGGACAGGGCCTGGGGCCAACGTCCTGACTTTC. The rearrangement links TRBV6-6 to TRBJ2-6; 9 positions match TRBD1. This CDR3 is built from 21 residues. Unmatched junction bases numbered 15, after V lost 1 base and J lost 2 bases. Germline CDR1 and CDR2: MNHNY and SVGAGI (reference sequence).

At least ten counts were recorded for this clonotype. This sequence joins TRBV6-5 and TRBJ2-1; 7 bases line up with TRBD1. With 5 bases clipped from V and 2 bases from J, the junction kept 6 bases outside the gene matches. The CDR3 covers 15 residues. Germline V CDR1 and CDR2: MNHEY, SVGAGI. DNA of the CDR3: TGTGCCAGCAGTAACCCGACAGGGACCTACAATGAGCAGTTCTTC. This gives the protein CASSNPTGTYNEQFF.

The sample holds a few counts of this clonotype. This chain joins TRBV7-8 and TRBJ2-1, with D tentatively TRBD1 (5 bases). Trimming pared 1 base from V and 4 bases from J, leaving 14 bases between. The CDR3 loop spans 16 amino acids. The germline CDR1 and CDR2 sequences are SGHVS and FQNEAQ. The CDR3 spells CASSLEGQGWYNEQFF. The DNA for the CDR3 is TGTGCCAGCAGCTTAGAGGGCCAGGGTTGGTACAATGAGCAGTTCTTC.

This clonotype has only a few counts. CDR3 nucleotides: TGCAGTGCTAGAGACCTGGGGCTAGCGGGGACACCGATATCCTACGAGCAGTACTTC. It yields the protein CSARDLGLAGTPISYEQYF. The chain carries TRBV20-1 and TRBJ2-7; 9 bases are shared with TRBD2. CDR3 length: 19 residues. Unmatched junction bases numbered 16, after V lost 0 bases and J lost 1 base. Germline V gene data show CDR1 as DFQATT and CDR2 as SNEGSKA (reference sequence).

This clonotype has more than one count but fewer than ten. V usage is TRBV20-1 and J usage is TRBJ2-5; 9 bases fit TRBD1. With V trimmed by 6 bases and J by 0 bases, 5 bases remained unmatched. CDR1 is DFQATT and CDR2 is SNEGSKA in the germline V gene (reference sequence). The CDR3 length is 14 residues. The DNA for the CDR3 is TGCAGTGCAAGGGACAGGGATAACCAAGAGACCCAGTACTTC. It specifies CSARDRDNQETQYF.

This clonotype was detected many times. This sequence joins TRBV7-6 and TRBJ2-1; the match to TRBD2 covers 12 bases. The germline V gene encodes CDR1 SGHVS and CDR2 FNYEAQ. V dropped 1 base and J dropped 2; count of bases not matched to a gene: 3. CDR3 length: 17 amino acids. The CDR3 coding sequence is TGTGCCAGCAGCTTAGTGCCTAGCGGGGGGGCCTACAATGAGCAGTTCTTC. This encodes CASSLVPSGGAYNEQFF.

This clonotype was counted ten times or more. This chain uses TRBV12-3 or TRBV12-4 with TRBJ1-2; weak D call: TRBD1 (5 bases). V was pared by 6 bases and J by 4 bases, with 21 bases between. This CDR3 has 16 residues. CDR3 DNA sequence: TGTGCCAGCAGACTTAATAAAGACAGTATGGCCTATGGCTACACCTTC. It encodes CASRLNKDSMAYGYTF.

The chain employs TRBV10-3 and TRBJ2-7, with 9 bases matching TRBD1. The germline CDR1 and CDR2 sequences are ENHRY and SYGVKD. Losses at the gene ends were 3 bases for V and 5 bases for J; bases not matched to a gene: 11. The CDR3 runs 16 residues. Here the CDR3 DNA reads TGTGCCATCAGTGATACCGCCGGGACAGGGATCCACGAGCAGTACTTC. Protein sequence: CAISDTAGTGIHEQYF.

The chain joins TRBV20-1 to TRBJ2-3, with no clear D. The germline gives CDR1 DFQATT, CDR2 SNEGSKA (reference sequence). V gave up 5 bases and J gave up 2 bases, with 14 bases separating them. This CDR3 has 14 amino acids. The CDR3 reads CSARPLGATDTQYF. The CDR3 bases are TGCAGTGCTCGCCCTTTAGGAGCCACAGATACGCAGTATTTT.

This clonotype was counted ten times or more. The chain employs TRBV6-1 and TRBJ1-5; D unresolved. Trimming stripped 2 bases from V and 3 bases from J, with 11 bases between. The germline gives CDR1 MNHNS, CDR2 SASEGT. The CDR3 totals 15 residues. For the CDR3, the DNA is TGTGCCAGCAGTGAAAGGCCGGAACACAATCAGCCCCAGCATTTT. Its protein product is CASSERPEHNQPQHF.

This clonotype has a handful of counts. The J gene is TRBJ2-2, the V gene TRBV14; D unresolved. Trimming shortened V by 1 base and J by 6 bases, and 9 bases separated the two germline ends. The CDR3 extends over 14 amino acids. Looked up from germline, CDR1 is SGHDN and CDR2 is FVKESK. The CDR3 region has the DNA TGTGCCAGCAGCCAAGTCCCTGTTCCCGGGGAGCTGTTTTTT. Translated, it gives CASSQVPVPGELFF.

This chain uses TRBV5-6 with TRBJ1-2; D is undetermined. CDR1 SGHDT and CDR2 YYEEEE come from the germline V gene. CDR3 length: 13 amino acids. Trimming removed 3 bases from V and 8 bases from J, with 14 bases in between. The CDR3 DNA reads TGTGCCAGCAGCTGGGTAGCGACGAGAGGCTACACCTTC. This codes for CASSWVATRGYTF.

This clonotype was detected ten times or more. This chain connects TRBV4-1 to TRBJ2-7, with TRBD1 as a possible D gene (5 bases). Germline V lookup: CDR1 MGHRA, CDR2 YSYEKL. The CDR3 contains 14 residues. V lost 0 bases and J lost 2, with 8 bases in between. The CDR3: CASSQEDNTYEQYF. The CDR3 bases are TGCGCCAGCAGCCAAGAGGACAATACCTACGAGCAGTACTTC.

In this sample, this clonotype turned up many times. The genes are TRBV7-8 and TRBJ2-1, with D unclear. The V end was cut by 2 bases, the J end by 9 bases, with 14 bases between. Germline-derived CDR1 and CDR2 are SGHVS and FQNEAQ. The CDR3 runs 14 residues. CDR3 loop: CASSLSRIGTEQFF. The CDR3 DNA is TGTGCCAGCAGCTTATCTAGAATCGGAACTGAGCAGTTCTTC.

In its sample, this clonotype was seen a few times. CDR3: CASSLDPGGYEQYF. As DNA, the CDR3 is TGTGCCAGCAGCTTAGACCCAGGGGGCTACGAGCAGTACTTC. This chain connects TRBV7-8 to TRBJ2-7; 7 bases match TRBD1. Germline CDR1 is SGHVS and CDR2 is FQNEAQ. This CDR3 spans 14 amino acids. With 1 base clipped from V and 3 bases from J, the junction kept 3 bases outside the gene matches. The variable domain in full, completed from reference TRBV7-8 and TRBJ2-7, reads GAGVSQSPRYKVAKRGQDVALRCDPISGHVSLFWYQQALGQGPEFLTYFQNEAQLDKSGLPSDRFFAERPEGSVSTLKIQRTQQEDSAVYLCASSLDPGGYEQYFGPGTRLTVT.

A single count supports this clonotype. The V gene is TRBV9, the J gene TRBJ2-7; 7 nucleotides agree with TRBD2. Trimming at V came to 0 bases and at J to 2 bases, leaving 5 bases not matched to a gene. CDR3 length: 15 amino acids. The germline gives CDR1 SGDLS, CDR2 YYNGEE. DNA of the CDR3: TGTGCCAGCAGCGTAGGACTAGCCCTCGCCTACGAGCAGTACTTC. Protein sequence: CASSVGLALAYEQYF.

This clonotype appeared many times. This sequence joins TRBV7-2 and TRBJ2-7; D is perhaps TRBD1 or TRBD2 (5 bases each). This CDR3 has 14 amino acids. V was shortened by 4 bases and J by 2 bases, with 12 bases between the two germline ends. In germline, CDR1 is SGHTA, CDR2 FQGNSA. CDR3 sequence: CASSSGLGAYEQYF. CDR3 DNA sequence: TGTGCCAGCAGCTCCGGACTGGGGGCCTACGAGCAGTACTTC. The full variable domain, its missing parts supplied by reference TRBV7-2 and TRBJ2-7, is GAGVSQSPSNKVTEKGKDVELRCDPISGHTALYWYRQSLGQGLEFLIYFQGNSAPDKSGLPSDRFSAERTGGSVSTLTIQRTQQEDSAVYLCASSSGLGAYEQYFGPGTRLTVT.

The table lists this clonotype with a few counts. This chain joins TRBV2 and TRBJ2-1; unclear D gene. This CDR3 is 14 amino acids long. CDR1 is SNHLY and CDR2 is FYNNEI in the germline V gene. CDR3 sequence (DNA): TGTGCAGATGCAAGCAGGACGCCCTACAATGAGCAGTTCTTC. Translated: CADASRTPYNEQFF.

This clonotype was observed many times. The chain joins TRBV7-8 to TRBJ2-3; 9 nucleotides agree with TRBD2. Per the germline V gene, CDR1 is SGHVS and CDR2 is FQNEAQ. The CDR3 contains 17 residues. Unmatched junction bases numbered 8, after V lost 4 bases and J lost 0 bases. CDR3 bases: TGTGCCAGCAGCTCCCCTAGCGGGGATACTAGCACAGATACGCAGTATTTT. Protein sequence: CASSSPSGDTSTDTQYF.

This chain links TRBV5-1 with TRBJ2-2, with 9 bases identical to TRBD1. Germline CDR1 SGHRS, CDR2 YFSETQ. V trimming: 4 bases; J trimming: 2 bases; junction bases outside the gene matches: 6. The CDR3 has 16 amino acids. CDR3 in amino acids: CASSPGQGRNTGELFF. The CDR3 nucleotides read TGCGCCAGCAGCCCCGGACAGGGGCGAAACACCGGGGAGCTGTTTTTT.

This clonotype was detected many times. The chain couples TRBV6-1 to TRBJ2-4, with D uncertain. V dropped 3 bases and J dropped 8 bases, with 26 bases sitting between them. Per germline, CDR1 MNHNS and CDR2 SASEGT. The CDR3 is 18 amino acids. The CDR3 loop reads CASSDGEIQRSSVDIQYF. CDR3 coding DNA: TGTGCCAGCAGTGACGGAGAAATACAGAGGTCATCTGTAGACATTCAGTACTTC.

This clonotype has a count of ten or more. The V and J genes are TRBV6-2 or TRBV6-3 and TRBJ2-1; 14 positions match TRBD2. The germline V gene has CDR1 MNHEY and CDR2 SVGEGT. Trimming took 5 bases from V and 11 from J; bases not matched to a gene: 8. There are 15 residues in the CDR3. This CDR3 is CASSNGLAGGTQQFF. CDR3 bases: TGTGCCAGCAGTAACGGACTAGCGGGGGGCACTCAGCAGTTCTTC.

DNA of the CDR3: TGCAGTGCTAGAGTGAGGACTAGCGGGGGTACGCGGGAAGAGACCCAGTACTTC. Protein sequence: CSARVRTSGGTREETQYF. The J gene is TRBJ2-5, the V gene TRBV20-1; 13 bases align to TRBD2. Germline trimming cut 1 base from V and 3 bases from J; bases unmatched to any gene: 11. The CDR3 has 18 amino acids. CDR1 and CDR2 from the germline V gene are DFQATT and SNEGSKA (reference sequence).